Sequencing of this TCR beta chain was carried out in a study of blood T cell repertoires in COVID-19. In the study overall: COVID-19 samples collected from the United States, Italy and Spain covered acute and convalescent phases. Sources were T cells, B-cell-depleted T cells, or PBMCs; the material itself was cDNA or gDNA.

The CDR3 is 17 amino acids. Germline CDR1 and CDR2: SGHDT and YYEEEE. The ends lost 0 bases at V and 1 base at J; junction bases unmatched: 2. This clone was seen once. During active infection, Seattle patients enrolled and were then monitored through disease. Per the study methods: Amplification of reference gene primers was used by the study to estimate nucleated cell counts. Using immunoSEQ multiplex PCR, the repertoire was profiled, and TCRdb retains in-frame clones only, with some absent. V, J and clone size reflect that table, while D and trimming were determined from the DNA. The data hold under 200,000 clones, with 70% to 90% observed a single time.

The specimen sequenced was peripheral blood. This sequence was found in a woman aged 45-65 years with COVID-19, enrolled during active disease. The chain links TRBV5-6 to TRBJ2-1, with 12 nucleotides matching TRBD2. CDR3 residues: CASSLGLAGVSYNEQFF. The CDR3 nucleotides read TGTGCCAGCAGCTTGGGACTAGCGGGGGTGTCCTACAATGAGCAGTTCTTC.